This T cell receptor beta chain is drawn from a study of cytomegalovirus exposure and HLA in healthy donors. Whole-study context: Within the Caucasian-associated ancestry cluster were roughly 81% of the roughly 400 genotyped donors. The study, taken as a whole, reports: Looking again later, the authors saw that most CMV-associated TCR beta chains seemed HLA-restricted. Of the V segments, some could not be distinguished, including TRBV6-2 and TRBV6-3, and were excluded.

Trimming pared 4 bases from V and 2 bases from J, leaving 8 bases between. Germline V CDR1 and CDR2: SGHRS, YFSETQ. This CDR3 has 13 amino acids. Comments on this clone: Its antigen is not known.

The PCR was carried out with 60 Vbeta primers and 13 Jbeta primers. TCRdb's table, derived via immunoSEQ multiplex PCR, lists solely in-frame clones and lacks some. The sample holds around 170,000 clones, roughly 83% seen once. V gene TRBV5-1 combines with J gene TRBJ2-3; D is possibly TRBD2 (6 bases). The sequencing input was PBMCs. This TCR came from a woman between 18 and 30 years old in good health and CMV-seronegative. CDR3 region: CASSAGITDTQYF. The CDR3 nucleotides read TGCGCCAGCAGCGCGGGGATCACAGATACGCAGTATTTT.